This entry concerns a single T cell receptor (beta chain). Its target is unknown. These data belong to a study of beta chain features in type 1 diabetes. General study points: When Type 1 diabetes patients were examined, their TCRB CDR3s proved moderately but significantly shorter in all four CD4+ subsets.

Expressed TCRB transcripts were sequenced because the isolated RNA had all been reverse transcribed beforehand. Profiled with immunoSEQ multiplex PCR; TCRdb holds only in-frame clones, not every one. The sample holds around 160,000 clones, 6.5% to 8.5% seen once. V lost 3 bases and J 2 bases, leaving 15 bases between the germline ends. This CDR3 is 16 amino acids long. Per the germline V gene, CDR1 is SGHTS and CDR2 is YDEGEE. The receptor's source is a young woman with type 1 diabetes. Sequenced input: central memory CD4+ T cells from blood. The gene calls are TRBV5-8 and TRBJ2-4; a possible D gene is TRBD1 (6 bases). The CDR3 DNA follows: TGTGCCAGCAGCTCGACAGGCTCAAGGTCCAAAAACATTCAGTACTTC. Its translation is CASSSTGSRSKNIQYF.